The 12 T cell receptor beta chains below were found in one sample sequenced in a study of T-cell reconstitution after alpha-beta-depleted transplantation in children. Preparation of the TCRbeta library was carried out with unique molecular identifiers. TCRdb fed the PCR reads into MiXCR, producing one record per CDR3 protein. The table includes around 480,000 distinct CDR3 sequences, over 25% detected once. This specimen was PBMCs from the stem cell graft donor, taken from the stem cell graft. All receptors derive from a human donor who donated a stem cell graft to a child with aplastic anemia.

This clonotype appeared a few times. The chain recombines TRBV5-1 with TRBJ2-2; D gene uncertain. The germline CDR1 and CDR2 sequences are SGHRS and YFSETQ. This CDR3 spans 13 amino acids. V dropped 7 bases and J dropped 5 bases, with 12 bases sitting between them. CDR3 in amino acids: CASSKRDTGELFF. The CDR3 DNA sequence: TGCGCCAGCTCAAAACGCGATACCGGGGAGCTGTTTTTT.

The CDR3, as DNA: TGTGCCATCAGTGAGTACGTCTCCACCGAATCTCTCTACAATGAGCAGTTCTTC. This codes for CAISEYVSTESLYNEQFF. The chain joins TRBV10-3 to TRBJ2-1; D gene uncertain. Germline values: CDR1 ENHRY, CDR2 SYGVKD. The CDR3 is made up of 18 amino acids. Trimming cost V 1 base and J 3 bases, with 19 bases left between them.

A few counts support this clonotype. This chain uses TRBV12-3 or TRBV12-4 with TRBJ1-3; D uncertain. V was pared by 1 base and J by 1 base, with 8 bases between. CDR3 length equals 15 residues. The CDR3: CASSLGGVSGNTIYF. DNA for the CDR3: TGTGCCAGCAGTTTAGGAGGTGTATCTGGAAACACCATATATTTT.

The CDR3 region is CASSFEPSVGNTIYF. Here the CDR3 DNA reads TGCGCCAGCAGCTTTGAGCCGTCTGTTGGAAACACCATATATTTT. V usage is TRBV5-1 and J usage is TRBJ1-3, with no clear D. Germline CDR1 reads SGHRS; CDR2 reads YFSETQ. The CDR3 sequence is 15 residues long. The germline V and J ends were trimmed by 2 bases and 3 bases, with 12 bases remaining between them.

This chain uses TRBV5-5 with TRBJ2-7, with D perhaps being TRBD1 or TRBD2 (6 bases each). CDR1 is SGHKS, CDR2 YYEKEE, per germline (reference sequence). The CDR3 consists of 15 residues. Trimming stripped 0 bases from V and 2 bases from J, with 12 bases between. The CDR3 reads CASSLAGGRTYEQYF. CDR3 nucleotides: TGTGCCAGCAGCTTGGCTGGGGGGCGCACCTACGAGCAGTACTTC.

The genes are TRBV6-2 or TRBV6-3 and TRBJ2-1; TRBD2 agrees at 13 bases. This CDR3 has 19 amino acids. CDR1 is MNHEY, CDR2 SVGEGT, per germline. Trimming cost V 7 bases and J 0 bases; bases outside gene matches: 12. CDR3 nucleotide sequence: TGTGCCAGCACCTTCATTAAGGGACTAGCGGGGAGCTCCTACAATGAGCAGTTCTTC. Amino acid sequence: CASTFIKGLAGSSYNEQFF.

Notes on this clonotype: One junction end does not reproduce the germline sequence, and a read error may be involved. This chain connects TRBV10-3 to TRBJ2-7; D gene ambiguous. CDR3 length: 13 residues. Germline CDR1 is ENHRY and CDR2 is SYGVKD. CDR3 coding DNA: TGTGCCATCAATGAGCAGAGCTCCTACGAGCAGTACTTC. It is translated as CAINEQSSYEQYF.

This chain joins TRBV6-2 or TRBV6-3 and TRBJ1-1; D is undetermined. CDR1 is MNHEY and CDR2 is SVGEGT in the germline V gene. The CDR3 extends over 18 amino acids. The ends were cut back, 4 bases at V and 0 bases at J, with 21 bases in the middle. The DNA for the CDR3 is TGTGCCAGCAGTTCCCTTGCTAAGTTGACGAATTTGAACACTGAAGCTTTCTTT. This encodes CASSSLAKLTNLNTEAFF.

A remark on this clonotype: A junction end diverges from the germline sequence, so it may reflect a read error. The rearrangement links TRBV29-1 to TRBJ1-1, with 9 bases matching TRBD1. CDR1 SQVTM and CDR2 ANQGSEA come from the germline V gene. The CDR3 is 12 amino acids. The CDR3 region is CSASGQGTDAFF. The CDR3 DNA sequence: TGCAGCGCGAGCGGACAGGGGACTGACGCTTTCTTT. Full variable domain (rest looked up from reference TRBV29-1 and TRBJ1-1): SAVISQKPSRDICQRGTSLTIQCQVDSQVTMMFWYRQQPGQSLTLIATANQGSEATYESGFVIDKFPISRPNLTFSTLTVSNMSPEDSSIYLCSASGQGTDAFFGQGTRLTVV.

With respect to this clonotype: The junction departs from germline at one end; a sequencing error may be responsible. The gene calls are TRBV19 and TRBJ1-4; a weak D match, TRBD1 (6 bases). The CDR3 covers 11 residues. CDR1 is LNHDA and CDR2 is SQIVND in the germline V gene (reference sequence). Here the CDR3 DNA reads TGTGCCAGTAGTATAGGGGGGACACAGATTTTT. The encoded protein is CASSIGGTQIF.

Only a few counts were recorded for this clonotype. This chain uses TRBV6-1 with TRBJ2-4; TRBD2 aligns across 12 bases. Trimming removed 4 bases from V and 2 bases from J; junction bases left unmatched: 6. The CDR3 has 17 amino acids. Germline V gives CDR1 MNHNS, CDR2 SASEGT. This CDR3 reads CASSGTGTSGSKNIQYF. The CDR3 nucleotides are TGTGCCAGCAGTGGGACCGGGACTAGCGGGTCCAAAAACATTCAGTACTTC.

Only a few counts were recorded for this clonotype. This chain uses TRBV4-3 with TRBJ1-2; 10 bases match TRBD1. CDR1 LGHNA and CDR2 YSLEER come from the germline V gene. J was trimmed by 7 bases and V by 0 bases; bases with no gene match: 8. The CDR3 has 16 residues. The CDR3 reads CASSQDVRDRGVGYTF. The CDR3 DNA reads as TGCGCCAGCAGCCAAGACGTGCGGGACAGGGGCGTTGGCTACACCTTC.